This TCR beta chain was sequenced during a study of T cells in Graves' hyperthyroidism and ophthalmopathy (dated by TCRdb to 2018 to 2020). About the study as a whole: Peripheral blood samples were taken at the time of initial diagnosis, prior to any treatment. A discovery cohort of fewer than 110 patients, roughly 45 with Graves' ophthalmopathy and under 60 with stable Graves' hyperthyroidism, was used to find distinguishing TCR V-J signatures. Prospective prediction of ophthalmopathy was tested in an independent validation cohort of fewer than 20 hyperthyroidism patients and some 17 patients who later progressed to ophthalmopathy. The 75 to 100 discovery patients were divided at random into training and test sets in a 7:3 ratio. In roughly six Graves' hyperthyroidism patients, the study also compared T-cell repertoires from thyroid tissue with T-cell repertoires from blood. After sampling, hyperthyroidism patients received methimazole starting at 30 mg daily, and ophthalmopathy patients received high-dose intravenous methylprednisolone. The paper describes TCR Vbeta CDR3 sequencing of about 140 peripheral blood samples, made up of roughly 45 ophthalmopathy patients, over 70 hyperthyroidism patients and 17 progressor patients.

The TCR beta CDR3 regions were amplified from RNA transcripts. A first-round RT-PCR of the TCR CDR3 used the HTBI primer set with the Qiagen OneStep RT-PCR kit. A second multiplex PCR round built the libraries, followed by size selection and purification. Paired-end sequencing of the libraries was performed with 100 bp reads on an Illumina HiSeq2000. The original pipeline was this. SOAPnuke was used to process the raw data, throwing out any read that contained adapters or uncalled bases, had a mean Phred below 15, or lacked an exact constant-primer or identifier match. High-quality paired reads were merged using COPE v1.2.5, and each unique nucleotide sequence was defined as a clonotype. MiTCR v1.1 was used to align the clonotypes against IMGT TRBV, TRBD and TRBJ reference segments. Only V-J combinations with frequency above 0.0001, covering approximately 99% of repertoires, were analysed. The TCS score was defined as F50 (clonal expansion) divided by E x V (chaos), with BLOSUM62-based TCRdist calculated between CDR3 peptides within each V-J. Welch's t-statistics and random forest reduced 450 to 600 V-J features to 13, which were used in a naive Bayes classifier (R e1071). TCRdb handled the public reads itself, with Q25 trimming in fastp and clone calling in MiXCR, and kept productive beta chains. Rows with one shared CDR3 protein collapse into an entry with the most common genes and DNA. TCRdb assigned the V and J calls; the authors' analysis was not used. Counted in this sample were under 450,000 distinct CDR3 sequences; about 15% of them appeared once. The biggest ten clones account for about 7.7% of the sample.

About this clonotype: This clone's antigen is unknown. It has no much larger one-base neighbor in the sample; base qualities were not kept.

Beyond this particular receptor, the publication reports: A model built on a 13 V-J signature distinguished ophthalmopathy from stable hyperthyroidism, reaching 87.88% sensitivity and 81.08% specificity in cross-validation and 80%/75% in testing. Most expanded thyroid clonotypes (frequency above 0.001) were also detected in blood, suggesting blood repertoires may reflect thyroid immune responses. In validation, the model predicted progression to ophthalmopathy with over 60% sensitivity and less than 80% specificity, a median of 6.5 months before onset. Sample size was not statistically predetermined, and blinding of investigators to group allocation was not performed.

A patient counted as having stable Graves' hyperthyroidism if no progression to ophthalmopathy occurred over 18 months of follow-up. The hyperthyroidism patients were between 18 and 65 years old and newly diagnosed, with a disease duration of less than 2 months. Any patient with an uncontrolled infection, another autoimmune disease, pregnancy or lactation was excluded. Diagnoses were established on the basis of clinical symptoms, serum thyroxine and TRAb, thyroid ultrasound, and orbital computed tomography. Ficoll-Paque density gradient centrifugation was used to isolate PBMCs from 8.5 to 10 ml of fresh peripheral blood. Trizol reagent was used to extract total RNA, and RNA quality was then checked on an Agilent 2100 Bioanalyzer. The clonotype comes from a woman aged 18-29 years with Graves' hyperthyroidism. What was sequenced was blood.

This receptor has the CDR3 CASSLGLAGVLETQYF. The DNA sequence is given as TGTGCCAGCAGCTTGGGGTTAGCGGGGGTACTAGAGACCCAGTACTTC. The chain employs TRBV5-4 and TRBJ2-5; 9 bases in the junction line up with TRBD2. As encoded in the germline V gene (reference sequence), CDR1 is SGHNT while CDR2 is YYREEE. Measured from the cysteine to the phenylalanine, the CDR3 is 16 residues long. The only DNA kept is the CDR3, 48 bases in frame from the first base. Germline trimming amounts to 0 bases on V and 4 bases on J, with 7 as the count of junction bases outside the gene matches.